This is a list of T cell receptor beta chains from one sample in a study of T cell responses to AZD1222 COVID-19 vaccine. This table comes from immunoSEQ multiplex PCR, and its TCRdb copy is limited to in-frame clones, with some not included. This sample has tens of thousands of clones, with roughly 85% found just once. Specimen: peripheral blood, collected 28 days after the second AZD1222 dose. Receptor source: an adult who received the AZD1222 COVID-19 vaccine. Each CDR3 is given with its conserved first and last residue. A D gene is named only where the DNA matches it firmly. Not every row has a clone size; where given, it reads once, few, many or a size class.

V: TRBV4-1
J: TRBJ2-2
size: .
D: TRBD1
DNA: TGCGCCAGCAGGGAGCAGGGGGTTTTCGGGGAGCTGTTTTTT
CDR3: CASREQGVFGELFF

V: TRBV7-9
J: TRBJ1-6
size: .
D: TRBD1
DNA: TGTGCCAGCAGCTTGACAGGGGCCGGATCACCCCTCCACTTT
CDR3: CASSLTGAGSPLHF

V: TRBV3-1/TRBV3-2
J: TRBJ1-2
size: .
D: .
DNA: TGTGCCAGCAGCCAAGATGGTCAAAATGTGTGGGGCTACACCTTC
CDR3: CASSQDGQNVWGYTF

V: TRBV2
J: TRBJ2-7
size: .
D: TRBD1
DNA: TGTGCCAGCACCCGGGACAGTTACGAGCAGTACTTC
CDR3: CASTRDSYEQYF

V: TRBV9
J: TRBJ1-3
size: .
D: .
DNA: TGTGCCAGCAGCGTAGGGGACTCTGGAAACACCATATATTTT
CDR3: CASSVGDSGNTIYF

V: TRBV29-1
J: TRBJ2-1
size: .
D: TRBD2
DNA: TGCAGCGTTGAAGGAGGCCTAGCGGGGTACAATGAGCAGTTCTTC
CDR3: CSVEGGLAGYNEQFF

V: TRBV2
J: TRBJ1-6
size: .
D: TRBD1
DNA: TGTGCCAGCAGAGGGACAGGGACATCCCTCCACTTT
CDR3: CASRGTGTSLHF

V: TRBV30
J: TRBJ2-2
size: .
D: .
DNA: TGTGCCTGGAGTTTTGGGCAGGGGTTCACCGGGGAGCTGTTTTTT
CDR3: CAWSFGQGFTGELFF

V: TRBV4-2
J: TRBJ2-7
size: .
D: TRBD1
DNA: TGTGCCAGCAGATCCGACAGGGAAGAACTGGGGGAGCAGTACTTC
CDR3: CASRSDREELGEQYF

V: TRBV7-9
J: TRBJ2-4
size: .
D: TRBD1
DNA: TGTGCCAGCAGCCGGACAGGCACGGCCAAAAACATTCAGTACTTC
CDR3: CASSRTGTAKNIQYF

V: TRBV2
J: TRBJ1-2
size: once
D: TRBD1
DNA: TGTGCCAGCAGTGGGGACAGTGGCTATGGCTACACCTTC
CDR3: CASSGDSGYGYTF

V: TRBV11-2
J: TRBJ1-2
size: .
D: .
DNA: TGTGCCAGCAGCTTAGTCGGTCAGGGGATGGGTTATGGCTACACCTTC
CDR3: CASSLVGQGMGYGYTF

V: TRBV7-6
J: TRBJ2-2
size: .
D: TRBD2
DNA: TGTGCCAGCAGCTCCCGGGGGGGCCTCACCGGGGAGCTGTTTTTT
CDR3: CASSSRGGLTGELFF

V: TRBV27
J: TRBJ1-4
size: .
D: .
DNA: TGTGCCAGCAGTCCGCCGGGACATGATGAAAAACTGTTTTTT
CDR3: CASSPPGHDEKLFF

V: TRBV29-1
J: TRBJ1-2
size: .
D: .
DNA: TGCAGCGTTCAGCCCGGGGTCTATGGCTACACCTTC
CDR3: CSVQPGVYGYTF

V: TRBV12-5
J: TRBJ1-6
size: .
D: .
DNA: TGTGCTAGTGGTTCCCCCGGGGACATCAGGAGCTCCTATAATTCACCCCTCCACTTT
CDR3: CASGSPGDIRSSYNSPLHF

V: TRBV5-1
J: TRBJ2-5
size: .
D: .
DNA: TGCGCCAGCAGCCCCCGGCGGGGCCAAGAGACCCAGTACTTC
CDR3: CASSPRRGQETQYF

V: TRBV6-5
J: TRBJ1-2
size: few
D: .
DNA: TGTGCCAGCAGTTACCAGATCGGGGGGGGGCGAGGTGGCTACACCTTC
CDR3: CASSYQIGGGRGGYTF

V: TRBV18
J: TRBJ1-1
size: once
D: .
DNA: TGTGCCAGCTCAGAGACATCGAACACTGAAGCTTTCTTT
CDR3: CASSETSNTEAFF

V: TRBV24-1
J: TRBJ1-3
size: .
D: .
DNA: TGTGCCACCAGTGACCCCGACGGACCCTCTGGAAACACCATATATTTT
CDR3: CATSDPDGPSGNTIYF

V: TRBV2
J: TRBJ2-1
size: once
D: .
DNA: TGTGCCACCATGTCGGGGATGTCCTACAATGAGCAGTTCTTC
CDR3: CATMSGMSYNEQFF

V: TRBV24-1
J: TRBJ2-5
size: .
D: TRBD1
DNA: TGTGCCACCAGTGACCCCGGACAGGGGGAAGAGACCCAGTACTTC
CDR3: CATSDPGQGEETQYF

V: TRBV6-5
J: TRBJ2-5
size: once
D: .
DNA: TGTGCCAGCAGTTACTCCAGGGACGGAACGGCTACCCAGTACTTC
CDR3: CASSYSRDGTATQYF

V: TRBV19
J: TRBJ1-5
size: .
D: .
DNA: TGTTCCGCGGGGGGAGATAGCAATCAGCCCCAGCATTTT
CDR3: CSAGGDSNQPQHF

V: TRBV29-1
J: TRBJ1-2
size: .
D: .
DNA: TGCAGCGTTGAAGATAGGGCCCTTGCCTATGGCTACACCTTC
CDR3: CSVEDRALAYGYTF

V: TRBV2
J: TRBJ1-4
size: .
D: .
DNA: TGTGCCAGCAGCGCGGAAATTGCAACTAATGAAAAACTGTTTTTT
CDR3: CASSAEIATNEKLFF

V: TRBV2
J: TRBJ2-7
size: .
D: TRBD1
DNA: TGTGCCAGCAGTACCCAAGGGGGCGCGGTCTCCGAGCAGTACTTC
CDR3: CASSTQGGAVSEQYF

V: TRBV4-3
J: TRBJ2-7
size: once
D: .
DNA: TGCGCCAGCAGCCAAGATTCAGGGTACGAGCAGTACTTC
CDR3: CASSQDSGYEQYF

V: TRBV11-2
J: TRBJ1-4
size: .
D: .
DNA: TGTGCCAGCAGCATCAGGACAGCAACTAATGAAAAACTGTTTTTT
CDR3: CASSIRTATNEKLFF

V: TRBV4-3
J: TRBJ1-1
size: .
D: .
DNA: TGCGCCAGCAGCCAAGGGGTGAACACTGAAGCTTTCTTT
CDR3: CASSQGVNTEAFF

V: TRBV28
J: TRBJ1-5
size: few
D: .
DNA: TGTGCCAGCAGTTTAGGGAACCAACGGCCCCAGCATTTT
CDR3: CASSLGNQRPQHF

V: TRBV2
J: TRBJ2-7
size: .
D: .
DNA: TGTGCCAGCGCCCCGAAGGGACAAAGAGGCTACGAGCAGTACTTC
CDR3: CASAPKGQRGYEQYF

V: TRBV7-8
J: TRBJ2-2
size: .
D: .
DNA: TGTGCCAGCAGCTTAGTCCCTAAACAGAAGCTCACCGGGGAGCTGTTTTTT
CDR3: CASSLVPKQKLTGELFF

V: TRBV6-5
J: TRBJ1-2
size: .
D: TRBD1
DNA: TGTGCCAGTGCGACAGGGGTGTTAAGTGGCTACACCTTC
CDR3: CASATGVLSGYTF

V: TRBV28
J: TRBJ1-2
size: .
D: .
DNA: TGTGCCAGCAGTCCCCCGACTTACTATGGCTACACCTTC
CDR3: CASSPPTYYGYTF

V: TRBV11-2
J: TRBJ1-4
size: .
D: .
DNA: TGTGCCAGCAGCTTAGTTAGGCCTTCTAAACTGTTTTTT
CDR3: CASSLVRPSKLFF

V: TRBV15
J: TRBJ2-7
size: .
D: .
DNA: TGTGCCACCAGCAGGGGGAGAGGCGAGCAGTACTTC
CDR3: CATSRGRGEQYF

V: TRBV5-4
J: TRBJ2-1
size: .
D: .
DNA: TGTGCCAGCAGCTCTAGGGCCGGGGACTCCTACAATGAGCAGTTCTTC
CDR3: CASSSRAGDSYNEQFF

V: TRBV29-1
J: TRBJ1-2
size: .
D: .
DNA: TGCAGCGCCCCCCGGCAGGATGGCTACACCTTC
CDR3: CSAPRQDGYTF

V: TRBV5-8
J: TRBJ2-3
size: .
D: .
DNA: TGTGCCAGCAGCTTGGGGGGGCCCACAGATACGCAGTATTTT
CDR3: CASSLGGPTDTQYF

V: TRBV7-3
J: TRBJ2-3
size: .
D: .
DNA: TGTGCCAGCAGCTTAAACAGCAACACAGATACGCAGTATTTT
CDR3: CASSLNSNTDTQYF

V: TRBV29-1
J: TRBJ2-2
size: .
D: .
DNA: TGCAGCGTCGGGGGAATCGACACCGGGGAGCTGTTTTTT
CDR3: CSVGGIDTGELFF